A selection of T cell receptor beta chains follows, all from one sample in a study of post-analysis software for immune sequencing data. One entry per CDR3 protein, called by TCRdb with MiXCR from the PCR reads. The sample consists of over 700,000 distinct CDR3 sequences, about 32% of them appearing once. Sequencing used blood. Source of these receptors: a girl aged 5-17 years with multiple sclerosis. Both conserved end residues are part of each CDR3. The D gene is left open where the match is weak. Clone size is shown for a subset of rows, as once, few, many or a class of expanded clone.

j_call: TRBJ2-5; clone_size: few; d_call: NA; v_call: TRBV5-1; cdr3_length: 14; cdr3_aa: CATQLSSPGETQYF; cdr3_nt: TGCGCCACCCAGCTCTCCAGTCCCGGAGAGACCCAGTACTTC
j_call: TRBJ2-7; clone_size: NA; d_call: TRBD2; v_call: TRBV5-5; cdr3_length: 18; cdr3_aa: CASSLVPSGSRPYNEQYF; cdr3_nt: TGTGCCAGCAGCTTAGTCCCTAGCGGGAGTAGACCCTACAACGAGCAGTACTTC
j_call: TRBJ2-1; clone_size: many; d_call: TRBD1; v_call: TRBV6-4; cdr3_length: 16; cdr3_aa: CASSDSEAGGHNEQFF; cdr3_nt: TGTGCCAGCAGTGACTCGGAGGCAGGGGGCCACAATGAGCAGTTCTTC
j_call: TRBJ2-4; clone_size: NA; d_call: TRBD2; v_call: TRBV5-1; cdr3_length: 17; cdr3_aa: CASSLPLAGKRVNIQYF; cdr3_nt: TGCGCCAGCAGCTTACCTCTAGCGGGAAAGCGGGTAAACATTCAGTACTTC
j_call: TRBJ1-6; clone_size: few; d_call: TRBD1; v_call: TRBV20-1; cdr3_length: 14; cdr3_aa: CSARGTGGNSPLHF; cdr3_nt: TGCAGTGCTAGAGGGACAGGGGGCAATTCACCCCTCCACTTT
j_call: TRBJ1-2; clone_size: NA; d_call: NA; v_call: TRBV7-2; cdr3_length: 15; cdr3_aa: CASSLTQGSWYGYTF; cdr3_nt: TGTGCCAGCAGCTTAACGCAGGGAAGTTGGTATGGCTACACCTTC
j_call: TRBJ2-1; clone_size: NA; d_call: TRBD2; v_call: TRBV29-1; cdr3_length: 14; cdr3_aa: CSVLTSGAPNEQFF; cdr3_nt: TGCAGCGTCCTGACTAGCGGGGCCCCTAATGAGCAGTTCTTC
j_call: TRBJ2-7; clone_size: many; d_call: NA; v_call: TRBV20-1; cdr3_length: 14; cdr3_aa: CSARAFNRPYEQYF; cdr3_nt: TGCAGTGCTAGAGCGTTTAACAGGCCCTACGAGCAGTACTTC
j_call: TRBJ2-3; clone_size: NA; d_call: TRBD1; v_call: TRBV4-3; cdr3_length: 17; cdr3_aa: CAGSQEEQGVGADTQYF; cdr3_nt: TGCGCCGGCAGCCAAGAGGAGCAGGGGGTTGGCGCAGATACGCAGTATTTT
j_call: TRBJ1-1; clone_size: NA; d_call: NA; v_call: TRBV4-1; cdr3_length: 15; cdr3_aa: CASSQSGGGSTEAFF; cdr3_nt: TGCGCCAGCAGCCAGTCGGGTGGCGGGAGCACTGAAGCTTTCTTT
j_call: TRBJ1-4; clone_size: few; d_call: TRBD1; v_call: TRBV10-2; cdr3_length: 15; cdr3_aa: CASSESTGGGEKLFF; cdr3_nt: TGCGCCAGCAGTGAGTCGACAGGGGGCGGGGAAAAACTGTTTTTT
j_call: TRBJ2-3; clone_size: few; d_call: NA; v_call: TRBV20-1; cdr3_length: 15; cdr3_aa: CSAGGRAGKQDTQYF; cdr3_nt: TGCAGTGCCGGGGGGCGGGCAGGGAAGCAAGATACGCAGTATTTT
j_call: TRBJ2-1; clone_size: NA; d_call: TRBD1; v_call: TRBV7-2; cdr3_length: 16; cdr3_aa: CASSQPGQGAGNEQFF; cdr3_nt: TGTGCCAGCAGCCAGCCCGGACAGGGGGCGGGCAATGAGCAGTTCTTC
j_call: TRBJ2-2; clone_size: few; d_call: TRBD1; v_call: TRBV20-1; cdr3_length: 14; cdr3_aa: CSADRGQDTGELFF; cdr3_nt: TGCAGTGCTGACAGGGGGCAAGACACCGGGGAGCTGTTTTTT
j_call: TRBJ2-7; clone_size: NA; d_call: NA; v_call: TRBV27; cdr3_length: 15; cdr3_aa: CASSWTLRDTYEQYF; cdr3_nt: TGTGCCAGCAGCTGGACCCTCCGGGATACCTACGAGCAGTACTTC
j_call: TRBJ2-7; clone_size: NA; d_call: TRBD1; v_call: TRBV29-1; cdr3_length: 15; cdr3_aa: CSVEWEDRGLYEQYF; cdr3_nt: TGCAGCGTTGAATGGGAGGACAGGGGGCTTTACGAGCAGTACTTC
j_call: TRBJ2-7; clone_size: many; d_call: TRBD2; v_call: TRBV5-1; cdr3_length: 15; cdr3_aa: CASSFTFTSGYEQYF; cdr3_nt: TGCGCCAGCAGCTTCACCTTTACTAGCGGTTACGAGCAGTACTTC
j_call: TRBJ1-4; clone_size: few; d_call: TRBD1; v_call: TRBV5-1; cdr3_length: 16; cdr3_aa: CASSSTGTGVPEKLFF; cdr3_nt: TGCGCCAGCAGCTCTACCGGGACAGGGGTCCCAGAAAAACTGTTTTTT
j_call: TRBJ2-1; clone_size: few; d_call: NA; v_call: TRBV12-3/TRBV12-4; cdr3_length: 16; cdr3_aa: CASSFFPRLGGGEQFF; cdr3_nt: TGTGCCAGCAGTTTTTTCCCACGTCTCGGGGGTGGTGAGCAGTTCTTC
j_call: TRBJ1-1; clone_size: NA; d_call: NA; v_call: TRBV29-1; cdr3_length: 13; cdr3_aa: CSVPGQTNTEAFF; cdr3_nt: TGCAGCGTCCCGGGACAAACGAACACTGAAGCTTTCTTT
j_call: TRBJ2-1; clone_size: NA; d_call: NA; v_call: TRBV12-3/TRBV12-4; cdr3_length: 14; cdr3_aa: CASSLVSIWGEQFF; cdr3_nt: TGTGCCAGCAGTTTAGTATCTATTTGGGGTGAGCAGTTCTTC
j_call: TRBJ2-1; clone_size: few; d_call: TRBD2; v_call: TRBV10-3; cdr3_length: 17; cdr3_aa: CAIRMTSGKPNYNEQFF; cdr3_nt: TGTGCCATCCGAATGACTAGCGGGAAACCTAATTACAATGAGCAGTTCTTC
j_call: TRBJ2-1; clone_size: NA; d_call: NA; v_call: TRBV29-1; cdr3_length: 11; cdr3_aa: CSVEASDEQFF; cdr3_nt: TGCAGCGTTGAGGCTAGCGATGAGCAGTTCTTC
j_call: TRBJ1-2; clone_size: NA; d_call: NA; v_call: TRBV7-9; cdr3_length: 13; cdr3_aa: CASSQPGTGGYTF; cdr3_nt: TGTGCCAGCAGCCAACCCGGGACGGGAGGCTACACCTTC
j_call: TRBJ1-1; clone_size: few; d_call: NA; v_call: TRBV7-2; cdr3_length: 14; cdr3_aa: CASSFAQKNTEAFF; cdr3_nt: TGTGCCAGCAGCTTCGCACAGAAGAACACTGAAGCTTTCTTT
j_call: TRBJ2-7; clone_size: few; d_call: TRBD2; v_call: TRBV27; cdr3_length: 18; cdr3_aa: CASSGRIAGKHKPYEQYF; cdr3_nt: TGTGCCAGCAGTGGAAGAATAGCGGGGAAACACAAGCCCTACGAGCAGTACTTC
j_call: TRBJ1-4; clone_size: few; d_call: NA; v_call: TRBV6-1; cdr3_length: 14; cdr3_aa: CASGRTVTNEKLFF; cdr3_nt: TGTGCCAGCGGGAGAACGGTGACTAATGAAAAACTGTTTTTT
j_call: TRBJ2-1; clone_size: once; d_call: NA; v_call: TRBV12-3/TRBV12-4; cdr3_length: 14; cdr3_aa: CASSSWTTGNEQFF; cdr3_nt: TGTGCCAGCAGTTCATGGACCACGGGCAATGAGCAGTTCTTC
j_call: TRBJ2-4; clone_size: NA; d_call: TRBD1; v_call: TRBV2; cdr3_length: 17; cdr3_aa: CASSEGLGGAAKNIQYF; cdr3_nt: TGTGCCAGCAGTGAAGGTTTAGGGGGCGCTGCCAAAAACATTCAGTACTTC
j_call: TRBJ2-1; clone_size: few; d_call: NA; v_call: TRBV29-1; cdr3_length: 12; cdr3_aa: CSVRSSYNEQFF; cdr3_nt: TGCAGCGTCAGATCTTCCTACAATGAGCAGTTCTTC
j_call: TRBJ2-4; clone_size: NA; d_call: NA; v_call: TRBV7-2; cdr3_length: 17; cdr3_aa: CASSLEARNQAKNIQYF; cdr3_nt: TGTGCCAGCAGCTTAGAAGCCAGGAACCAGGCCAAAAACATTCAGTACTTC
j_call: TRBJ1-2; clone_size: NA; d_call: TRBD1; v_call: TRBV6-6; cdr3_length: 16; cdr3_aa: CASSSTGDPLNYGYTF; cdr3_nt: TGTGCCAGCAGTTCGACAGGGGACCCGCTTAACTATGGCTACACCTTC
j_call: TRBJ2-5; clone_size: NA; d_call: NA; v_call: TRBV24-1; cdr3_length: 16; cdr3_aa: CATSEVSGSLKETQYF; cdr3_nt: TGTGCCACCAGTGAGGTGTCAGGGTCCTTGAAAGAGACCCAGTACTTC
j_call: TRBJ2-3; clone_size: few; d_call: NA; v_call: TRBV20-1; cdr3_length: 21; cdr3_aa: CSARDGLDREGLPTSTDTQYF; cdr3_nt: TGCAGTGCTAGAGATGGGCTAGACAGGGAGGGACTGCCCACTAGCACAGATACGCAGTATTTT
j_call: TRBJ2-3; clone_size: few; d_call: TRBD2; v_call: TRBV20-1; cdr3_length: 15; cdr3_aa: CSARASSGSSDTQYF; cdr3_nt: TGCAGTGCTAGAGCTTCTAGCGGGAGTTCTGATACGCAGTATTTT
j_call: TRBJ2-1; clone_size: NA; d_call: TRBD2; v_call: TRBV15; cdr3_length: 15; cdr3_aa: CATSVASGTYNEQFF; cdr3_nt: TGTGCCACCAGCGTCGCTAGCGGGACCTACAATGAGCAGTTCTTC
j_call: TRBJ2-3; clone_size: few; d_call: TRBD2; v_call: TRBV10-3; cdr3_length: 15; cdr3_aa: CAISDPGGSTDTQYF; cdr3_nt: TGTGCCATCAGTGATCCGGGGGGGAGCACAGATACGCAGTATTTT
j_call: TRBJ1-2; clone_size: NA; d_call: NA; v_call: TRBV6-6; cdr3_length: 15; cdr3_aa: CASSPDLGVRYGYTF; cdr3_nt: TGTGCCAGCAGCCCCGACCTGGGGGTCCGCTATGGCTACACCTTC
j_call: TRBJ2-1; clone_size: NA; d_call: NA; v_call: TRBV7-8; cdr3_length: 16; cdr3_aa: CASSFVGGVLNNEQFF; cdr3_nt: TGTGCCAGCAGCTTCGTGGGGGGAGTTTTGAACAATGAGCAGTTCTTC
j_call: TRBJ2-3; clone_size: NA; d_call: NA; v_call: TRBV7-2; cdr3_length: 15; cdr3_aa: CASSLVGVQADTQYF; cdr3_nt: TGTGCCAGCAGTTTAGTAGGGGTTCAGGCAGATACGCAGTATTTT
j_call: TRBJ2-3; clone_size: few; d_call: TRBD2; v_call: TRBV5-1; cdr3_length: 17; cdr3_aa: CASSLTRLAGPSDTQYF; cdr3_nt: TGCGCCAGCAGCTTAACCAGACTAGCGGGCCCCAGCGATACGCAGTATTTT
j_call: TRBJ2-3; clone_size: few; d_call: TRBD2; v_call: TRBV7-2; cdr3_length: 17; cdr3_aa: CASSTGTSVPRRDTQYF; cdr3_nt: TGTGCCAGCAGCACAGGGACTAGCGTCCCCCGGAGGGATACGCAGTATTTT
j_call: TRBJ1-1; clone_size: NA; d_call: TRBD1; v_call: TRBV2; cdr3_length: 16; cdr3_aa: CASRDPGQGTNTEAFF; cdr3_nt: TGTGCCAGCAGAGATCCGGGACAGGGGACGAACACTGAAGCTTTCTTT
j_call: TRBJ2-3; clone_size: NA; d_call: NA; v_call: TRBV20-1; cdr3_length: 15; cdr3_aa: CSAPTRAGVTDTQYF; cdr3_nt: TGCAGTGCCCCCACGCGAGCAGGGGTCACAGATACGCAGTATTTT
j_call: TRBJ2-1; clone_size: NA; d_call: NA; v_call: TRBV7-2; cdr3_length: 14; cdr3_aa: CATSEGGTYNEQFF; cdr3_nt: TGTGCCACCAGCGAGGGGGGGACGTACAATGAGCAGTTCTTC
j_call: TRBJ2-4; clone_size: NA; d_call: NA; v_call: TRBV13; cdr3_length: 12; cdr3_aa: CASSLGDGGQYF; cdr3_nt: TGTGCCAGCAGCTTAGGCGACGGAGGCCAGTACTTC
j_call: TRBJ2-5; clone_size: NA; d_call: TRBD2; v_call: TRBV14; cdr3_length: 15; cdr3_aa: CASSRTSGIIYKQYF; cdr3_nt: TGTGCCAGCAGCCGGACTAGCGGGATTATTTACAAGCAGTACTTC